Following are 29 T cell receptor beta chains from one sample sequenced in a study of T cell responses to AZD1222 COVID-19 vaccine. Profiled with immunoSEQ multiplex PCR; TCRdb holds only in-frame clones, not every one. This sample has about 160,000 clones, with approximately 87% found just once. Specimen: peripheral blood, collected 28 days after the second AZD1222 dose. The receptors come from an adult who received the AZD1222 COVID-19 vaccine.

This clone showed up just a few times. The sample holds other DNA sequences that translate to the same CDR3. This rearrangement joins TRBV2 to TRBJ1-5; no clear D. The CDR3 has 14 amino acids. Germline CDR1 SNHLY, CDR2 FYNNEI. Trimming left V 7 bases short and J 3 bases short, with 13 bases between. The CDR3 DNA is TGTGCCAGCACTGGCCCAACTGACAATCAGCCCCAGCATTTT. It encodes CASTGPTDNQPQHF.

The genes are TRBV10-2 and TRBJ2-7; a possible D gene is TRBD1 (7 bases). The CDR3 loop spans 13 amino acids. In germline, CDR1 is WSHSY, CDR2 SAAADI. Trimming left V 4 bases short and J 3 bases short, with 10 bases between. The CDR3 is CASSGQGGYEQYF. In DNA, the CDR3 is TGCGCCAGCAGTGGACAGGGAGGCTACGAGCAGTACTTC.

The CDR3: CASSLVAGDTEAFF. In nucleotides, the CDR3 is TGCGCCAGCAGCTTGGTTGCGGGAGACACTGAAGCTTTCTTT. The chain uses TRBV5-1 and TRBJ1-1, with D uncertain. Germline V gene sequence: CDR1 SGHRS, CDR2 YFSETQ. The CDR3 totals 14 residues. V shed 0 bases and J shed 3 bases, with 9 bases lying between them.

V usage is TRBV27 and J usage is TRBJ1-3; D is unclear. CDR1 and CDR2 (germline): MNHEY, SMNVEV (reference sequence). The germline V and J ends were trimmed by 5 bases and 4 bases, with 9 bases remaining between them. The CDR3 contains 13 residues. CDR3 protein: CASSIIPGNTIYF. The CDR3 nucleotides read TGTGCCAGCAGTATAATTCCCGGAAACACCATATATTTT.

This chain uses TRBV7-8 with TRBJ1-4; maybe TRBD1 (5 bases). Germline V lookup: CDR1 SGHVS, CDR2 FQNEAQ. V gave up 5 bases and J gave up 4 bases, with 11 bases separating them. The CDR3 is 14 amino acids. The CDR3 DNA reads as TGTGCCAGCAGCCCGGGGCAGTTTAATGAAAAACTGTTTTTT. This gives the protein CASSPGQFNEKLFF.

The V and J genes are TRBV10-3 and TRBJ1-2, with 9 bases aligning to TRBD1. The germline gives CDR1 ENHRY, CDR2 SYGVKD. J gave up 5 bases and V 2 bases, and 6 bases lay outside the gene matches. CDR3 length: 15 amino acids. CDR3 region: CAISEGGQGVYGYTF. The CDR3 DNA follows: TGTGCCATCAGTGAGGGGGGACAGGGAGTTTATGGCTACACCTTC.

The rearrangement joins TRBV3-1 (or the pseudogene TRBV3-2) to TRBJ1-3; D unresolved. CDR3 length: 15 amino acids. V lost 2 bases to trimming and J lost 2 bases, with 10 bases between them. Germline lookup yields CDR1 LGHDT and CDR2 YNNKEL (reference sequence). CDR3 protein: CASSQSGRPGNTIYF. The CDR3 DNA follows: TGTGCCAGCAGCCAAAGCGGGCGTCCTGGAAACACCATATATTTT.

CDR3 coding DNA: TGCGCCAGCAGCTGGCTGGAGGGTGGGCCTACAAACACTGAAGCTTTCTTT. This translates into CASSWLEGGPTNTEAFF. The rearrangement uses TRBV5-1 and TRBJ1-1; no definite D call. The CDR3 covers 17 residues. CDR1 and CDR2 (germline): SGHRS, YFSETQ. V lost 3 bases, J lost 2 bases, and 20 bases lay in between.

The V call is TRBV5-5, the J call TRBJ1-2; D remains ambiguous. The V gene lost 0 bases and the J gene lost 4 bases, with 10 bases spanning the gap. Germline loops: CDR1 SGHKS, CDR2 YYEKEE (reference sequence). This CDR3 region has 14 residues. The CDR3 nucleotides are TGTGCCAGCAGCTTGGGAGGTTCGGCCTATGGCTACACCTTC. This gives the protein CASSLGGSAYGYTF.

This chain joins TRBV12-3 or TRBV12-4 and TRBJ2-7; unclear D gene. The CDR3 covers 13 residues. V lost 7 bases, J lost 2 bases, and 12 bases lay in between. This CDR3 reads CASKKGSPYEQYF. For the CDR3, the DNA is TGTGCCAGCAAAAAGGGATCCCCCTACGAGCAGTACTTC.

The rearrangement links TRBV27 to TRBJ1-2, with D possibly TRBD1 on 6 matching bases. The germline V gene encodes CDR1 MNHEY and CDR2 SMNVEV (reference sequence). Trimming removed 2 bases from V and 3 bases from J, with 22 bases in between. The CDR3 has 18 residues. CDR3: CASSLEGTGSLGDYGYTF. The CDR3 nucleotides are TGTGCCAGCAGTTTAGAGGGAACAGGGTCCCTGGGAGACTATGGCTACACCTTC.

This chain links TRBV3-1 (or the pseudogene TRBV3-2) with TRBJ2-1; no clear D gene. The CDR3 runs to 16 residues. V was shortened by 4 bases and J by 6 bases, with 19 bases between the two germline ends. Germline V CDR1 and CDR2: LGHDT, YNNKEL (reference sequence). CDR3 DNA: TGTGCCAGCAGCCGATCGCGGCCCCGGTTGGGCAATGAGCAGTTCTTC. Residues: CASSRSRPRLGNEQFF.

V gene TRBV2 combines with J gene TRBJ1-1; D unresolved. Looked up from germline, CDR1 is SNHLY and CDR2 is FYNNEI. V lost 8 bases and J 1 base, leaving 11 bases between the germline ends. The CDR3 extends over 13 amino acids. The CDR3 DNA follows: TGTGCCAGCGGGTGGGAGACGAACACTGAAGCTTTCTTT. It translates to CASGWETNTEAFF.

Here the CDR3 reads CASIGWEQADSNQPQHF. CDR3 bases: TGTGCCAGTATTGGTTGGGAGCAGGCAGACTCCAATCAGCCCCAGCATTTT. The V and J genes are TRBV19 and TRBJ1-5; the D is unclear. The CDR3 contains 17 residues. With 7 bases removed from V and 3 bases from J, the gap between germline ends came to 22 bases. Germline loops: CDR1 LNHDA, CDR2 SQIVND (reference sequence).

This clone was seen a few times. V usage is TRBV5-6 and J usage is TRBJ2-7; D is ambiguous. Trimming removed 2 bases at V and 0 bases at J, with 12 bases between. The CDR3 covers 15 residues. The V gene's germline CDR1 is SGHDT and CDR2 YYEEEE. The CDR3 region has the DNA TGTGCCAGCAGCTTTGGGCCAACCAACTCCTACGAGCAGTACTTC. Amino acid sequence: CASSFGPTNSYEQYF.

There are a few counts of this clone. The chain couples TRBV7-3 to TRBJ2-5; D is ambiguous. Trimming took 2 bases from V and 7 from J, leaving 11 bases between them. The CDR3 is made up of 13 amino acids. Germline V gives CDR1 SGHTA, CDR2 FQGTGA. CDR3 coding DNA: TGTGCCAGCAGCTTATCGGCAAGAGGGACCCAGTACTTC. Its translation: CASSLSARGTQYF.

The V and J genes are TRBV10-3 and TRBJ1-5; D is ambiguous. Per germline, CDR1 ENHRY and CDR2 SYGVKD. The germline V and J ends were trimmed by 4 bases and 7 bases, with 14 bases remaining between them. This CDR3 region has 14 residues. The CDR3 sequence is CAISVDLAGQPQHF. CDR3 DNA sequence: TGTGCCATCAGTGTGGACCTGGCGGGGCAGCCCCAGCATTTT.

The CDR3 spells CASVLLRTNNEQFF. CDR3 sequence (DNA): TGTGCCAGCGTTCTGCTACGGACGAACAATGAGCAGTTCTTC. V is TRBV6-5 and J is TRBJ2-1; no clear D gene. Trimming removed 8 bases at V and 5 bases at J, with 16 bases between. Germline V gene sequence: CDR1 MNHEY, CDR2 SVGAGI. The CDR3 runs 14 residues.

The chain recombines TRBV5-1 with TRBJ1-2, with TRBD1 matching over 8 bases. The CDR3 runs to 13 residues. From germline, CDR1 is SGHRS and CDR2 YFSETQ. The J segment lost 10 bases and the V segment lost 0 bases, leaving 5 bases of the junction unmatched. CDR3 coding DNA: TGCGCCAGCAGCTTGGTAGGACAGGGCGACTACACCTTC. Amino acids: CASSLVGQGDYTF.

V and J are TRBV5-8 and TRBJ1-3; D call uncertain. The ends were cut back, 2 bases at V and 4 bases at J, with 13 bases in the middle. CDR3 length equals 15 residues. CDR1 and CDR2 (germline): SGHTS, YDEGEE. Here the CDR3 DNA reads TGTGCCAGCAGCTTTGACCGCAAGACGGGAAACACCATATATTTT. Translation: CASSFDRKTGNTIYF.

V usage is TRBV6-5 and J usage is TRBJ2-3; TRBD1 matches 8 bases. Germline assignment: CDR1 MNHEY and CDR2 SVGAGI. Trimming cost V 8 bases and J 5 bases; bases outside gene matches: 12. This CDR3 is built from 15 residues. The CDR3 bases are TGTGCCAGCGGGGATGATCCGGACAGGGAAGATACGCAGTATTTT. Its protein product is CASGDDPDREDTQYF.

This chain links TRBV7-9 with TRBJ1-4; no firm D call. Trimming pared 5 bases from V and 5 bases from J, leaving 9 bases between. The CDR3 is 13 residues long. Germline V lookup: CDR1 SEHNR, CDR2 FQNEAQ (reference sequence). The CDR3 nucleotides read TGTGCCAGCAGCCCGGACTTAAATGAAAAACTGTTTTTT. Its protein product is CASSPDLNEKLFF.

V and J are TRBV6-5 and TRBJ1-2; unclear D gene. Germline CDR1 reads MNHEY; CDR2 reads SVGAGI. This CDR3 spans 13 amino acids. The germline V and J ends were trimmed by 5 bases and 0 bases, with 7 bases remaining between them. CDR3 protein: CASSPGPNYGYTF. The CDR3 nucleotides read TGTGCCAGCAGTCCGGGTCCTAACTATGGCTACACCTTC.

The chain has TRBV7-3 and TRBJ2-2; D not certain. The germline gives CDR1 SGHTA, CDR2 FQGTGA. V shed 4 bases and J shed 8 bases, with 11 bases lying between them. This CDR3 has 13 amino acids. CDR3 sequence: CASSSPLAGELFF. CDR3 nucleotide sequence: TGTGCCAGCAGCTCCCCCCTCGCGGGGGAGCTGTTTTTT.

This clone was counted between two and nine times. V and J are TRBV3-1 (or the pseudogene TRBV3-2) and TRBJ1-1; no firm D call. Germline-derived CDR1 and CDR2 are LGHDT and YNNKEL (reference sequence). V was trimmed by 4 bases and J by 3 bases, leaving 6 bases between them. CDR3 length: 12 amino acids. In DNA form, the CDR3 reads TGTGCCAGCAGCCTGTGGGACACTGAAGCTTTCTTT. It translates to CASSLWDTEAFF.

Only one count was recorded for this clone. The chain has TRBV18 and TRBJ1-4, with 9 bases fitting TRBD1. This CDR3 is built from 16 residues. Unmatched junction bases numbered 13, after V lost 6 bases and J lost 8 bases. Germline CDR1 and CDR2: KGHSH and LQKENI. The CDR3 spells CASSPGTGFLSEKLFF. In DNA form, the CDR3 reads TGTGCCAGCTCGCCCGGGACAGGGTTTTTGAGCGAAAAACTGTTTTTT.

The V and J genes are TRBV5-6 and TRBJ1-2; no reliable D call. CDR1 and CDR2 from the germline V gene are SGHDT and YYEEEE. V was trimmed by 1 base and J by 5 bases, leaving 24 bases between them. The CDR3 contains 18 residues. The CDR3 loop reads CASSLRTSGPVLRYGYTF. The CDR3 DNA is TGTGCCAGCAGCTTGAGAACTTCGGGCCCCGTCTTACGGTATGGCTACACCTTC.

The CDR3 sequence: CASSLSGQGYGYTF. The CDR3 bases are TGCGCCAGCAGCTTGTCGGGGCAGGGTTATGGCTACACCTTC. This chain links TRBV5-1 with TRBJ1-2; TRBD1 is a possible D gene (5 bases). Germline values: CDR1 SGHRS, CDR2 YFSETQ. The CDR3 loop spans 14 amino acids. The V gene lost 1 base and the J gene lost 5 bases, with 12 bases spanning the gap.

CDR3 protein: CASSFVGGTSGDEQYF. In DNA form, the CDR3 reads TGTGCCAGCAGCTTCGTTGGCGGGACTAGCGGCGACGAGCAGTACTTC. V usage is TRBV5-4 and J usage is TRBJ2-7; 11 nucleotides match TRBD2. The V segment lost 2 bases and the J segment 5 bases; nucleotides outside the gene matches: 9. The CDR3 is made up of 16 amino acids. Germline CDR1 SGHNT, CDR2 YYREEE (reference sequence). The full variable domain, in which reference TRBV5-4 and TRBJ2-7 provide the parts outside the CDR3, is ETGVTQSPTHLIKTRGQQVTLRCSSQSGHNTVSWYQQALGQGPQFIFQYYREEENGRGNFPPRFSGLQFPNYSSELNVNALELDDSALYLCASSFVGGTSGDEQYFGPGTRLTVT.